Below, 31 T cell receptor beta chains from the same sample are listed, as sequenced in a study of radiotherapy plus CTLA-4 blockade in lung cancer. Profiling relied on immunoSEQ multiplex PCR, and the TCRdb table lists in-frame clones only, not all of them. Seen here are roughly 76,000 clones, under 75% observed once, and the top ten hold more than 9%. Source: peripheral blood, taken from a patient treated with radiotherapy plus ipilimumab. Receptor source: a human donor with non-small cell lung cancer whose response to radiotherapy plus ipilimumab could not be evaluated.

In its sample, this clone was seen once. CDR3 in amino acids: CASSLNDPLLTDTQYF. CDR3 nucleotides: TGTGCCAGCAGCCTAAATGATCCCTTGCTCACAGATACGCAGTATTTT. The chain couples TRBV7-2 to TRBJ2-3; no definite D call. The ends were cut back, 5 bases at V and 2 bases at J, with 17 bases in the middle. Per germline, CDR1 SGHTA and CDR2 FQGNSA. This CDR3 has 16 amino acids.

The V and J genes are TRBV5-1 and TRBJ1-1; TRBD1 matches at 7 bases. J lost 6 bases, V lost 0 bases, and 8 bases had no gene match. This CDR3 contains 15 residues. The germline CDR1 and CDR2 sequences are SGHRS and YFSETQ. This CDR3 reads CASSLEVQGVAEAFF. CDR3 nucleotide sequence: TGCGCCAGCAGCTTGGAAGTGCAGGGGGTGGCTGAAGCTTTCTTT.

The V and J genes are TRBV7-8 and TRBJ1-2; 8 nucleotides align to TRBD1. The CDR3 runs to 13 residues. After removal of 4 bases from V and 9 bases from J, the junction contained 7 bases not matched to a gene. Germline CDR1 and CDR2: SGHVS and FQNEAQ. The chain's CDR3 is CASSSGQGRSYTF. The CDR3 DNA is TGTGCCAGCAGCTCCGGACAGGGTAGGAGCTACACCTTC.

The chain links TRBV6-5 to TRBJ2-7; 7 nucleotides agree with TRBD1. Trimming at V came to 7 bases and at J to 6 bases, leaving 6 bases not matched to a gene. The CDR3 covers 12 residues. CDR1 MNHEY and CDR2 SVGAGI come from the germline V gene. The DNA for the CDR3 is TGTGCCAGCAAAACAGGGGTACGCGAGCAGTACTTC. The encoded protein is CASKTGVREQYF.

The chain couples TRBV5-6 to TRBJ1-2; 8 bases are a match to TRBD1. Unmatched junction bases numbered 22, after V lost 1 base and J lost 8 bases. The germline V gene has CDR1 SGHDT and CDR2 YYEEEE. The CDR3 totals 19 residues. This CDR3 reads CASSLTIILFGQGLLGYTF. The CDR3 DNA follows: TGTGCCAGCAGCTTGACTATCATACTATTTGGACAGGGCCTTTTGGGCTACACCTTC.

V usage is TRBV18 and J usage is TRBJ1-1; 8 nucleotides align to TRBD1. The J segment lost 0 bases and the V segment lost 3 bases, leaving 0 bases of the junction unmatched. The germline V gene has CDR1 KGHSH and CDR2 LQKENI. The CDR3 contains 14 residues. The CDR3 nucleotides are TGTGCCAGCTCACCGGACAGGGTGAACACTGAAGCTTTCTTT. Protein sequence: CASSPDRVNTEAFF.

V is TRBV5-1 and J is TRBJ2-2; D remains unclear. The ends were cut back, 4 bases at V and 1 base at J, with 11 bases in the middle. The germline V gene encodes CDR1 SGHRS and CDR2 YFSETQ. This CDR3 spans 15 amino acids. CDR3 coding DNA: TGCGCCAGCAGCGGGTCTGCTAGGAACACCGGGGAGCTGTTTTTT. Translation: CASSGSARNTGELFF.

The rearrangement uses TRBV6-5 and TRBJ1-2; TRBD1 matches 7 bases. The CDR3 is made up of 14 amino acids. The germline CDR1 and CDR2 sequences are MNHEY and SVGAGI. Losses at the gene ends were 0 bases for V and 8 bases for J; bases not matched to a gene: 6. This CDR3 reads CASSYSRGRGGYTF. The CDR3 DNA reads TGTGCCAGCAGTTACTCTAGGGGGCGTGGGGGCTACACCTTC.

The chain carries TRBV9 and TRBJ2-1; 10 bases map to TRBD2. V dropped 5 bases and J dropped 7; count of bases not matched to a gene: 12. Germline CDR1 is SGDLS and CDR2 is YYNGEE. The CDR3 sequence is 16 residues long. In DNA form, the CDR3 reads TGTGCCAGCAGACCAACTAGCGGGGCCGCGGTGAATGAGCAGTTCTTC. This translates into CASRPTSGAAVNEQFF.

The V call is TRBV5-1, the J call TRBJ2-2; 7 bases are a match to TRBD1. There are 15 residues in the CDR3. Unmatched junction bases numbered 6, after V lost 7 bases and J lost 0 bases. CDR1 is SGHRS and CDR2 is YFSETQ in the germline V gene. CDR3 amino acids: CASVSGTANTGELFF. CDR3 sequence (DNA): TGCGCCAGCGTTTCCGGGACAGCGAACACCGGGGAGCTGTTTTTT. The full variable domain, completed using reference TRBV5-1 and TRBJ2-2, is KAGVTQTPRYLIKTRGQQVTLSCSPISGHRSVSWYQQTPGQGLQFLFEYFSETQRNKGNFPGRFSGRQFSNSRSEMNVSTLELGDSALYLCASVSGTANTGELFFGEGSRLTVL.

This clone has a handful of counts. The chain has TRBV10-3 and TRBJ2-6, with a tentative D call TRBD2 (5 bases). CDR1 and CDR2 from the germline V gene are ENHRY and SYGVKD. The CDR3 sequence is 15 residues long. V was cut by 7 bases and J by 0 bases, with 10 bases left in between. The CDR3 is CAIKTEDSGANVLTF. CDR3 bases: TGTGCCATCAAGACGGAGGACTCTGGGGCCAACGTCCTGACTTTC.

CDR3 bases: TGTGCCAGCAGCCAAGAGAGGGTGGCGAACACCGGGGAGCTGTTTTTT. Protein: CASSQERVANTGELFF. The chain has TRBV4-2 and TRBJ2-2, with D perhaps TRBD2 (5 bases). With 0 bases removed from V and 0 bases from J, the gap between germline ends came to 8 bases. The CDR3 loop spans 16 amino acids. Per the germline V gene, CDR1 is LGHNA and CDR2 is YNFKEQ.

This chain joins TRBV29-1 and TRBJ2-7; unclear D gene. The CDR3 has 12 amino acids. Between the trimmed V and J ends, which lost 6 bases and 5 bases, there was a span of 14 bases. Germline lookup yields CDR1 SQVTM and CDR2 ANQGSEA. CDR3 amino acids: CSVKMSSDEQYF. The CDR3 region has the DNA TGCAGCGTGAAAATGAGTTCGGACGAGCAGTACTTC.

This chain uses TRBV6-1 with TRBJ2-5, with 9 bases aligning to TRBD2. This CDR3 has 15 amino acids. CDR1 is MNHNS, CDR2 SASEGT, per germline. V was pared by 10 bases and J by 5 bases, with 14 bases of the junction left unmatched. CDR3 region: CATEAMSGGWETQYF. CDR3 sequence (DNA): TGTGCCACTGAGGCTATGAGCGGGGGGTGGGAGACCCAGTACTTC.

V is TRBV9 and J is TRBJ1-2; no clear D. CDR1 and CDR2 (germline): SGDLS, YYNGEE. The V gene lost 0 bases and the J gene lost 2 bases, with 11 bases spanning the gap. The CDR3 is 15 residues long. The CDR3 DNA reads TGTGCCAGCAGCGTAGAAACAGTAACGAACTATGGCTACACCTTC. Translation: CASSVETVTNYGYTF.

The gene calls are TRBV30 and TRBJ1-6; D is undetermined. Germline CDR1 GTSNPN, CDR2 SVGIG (reference sequence). The V and J ends lost 2 bases and 4 bases respectively, with 6 bases between them. This CDR3 comprises 13 residues. DNA of the CDR3: TGTGCCTGGAGTAGAGAGTATAATTCACCCCTCCACTTT. As protein: CAWSREYNSPLHF.

This rearrangement joins TRBV5-1 to TRBJ1-6; D is ambiguous. This CDR3 has 15 residues. Germline lookup yields CDR1 SGHRS and CDR2 YFSETQ. V lost 0 bases and J 7 bases, leaving 11 bases between the germline ends. This CDR3 reads CASSLAGLENSPLHF. In nucleotides, the CDR3 is TGCGCCAGCAGCTTGGCCGGGTTGGAGAATTCACCCCTCCACTTT.

The chain is built from TRBV5-1 and TRBJ1-3; D is perhaps TRBD1 (6 bases). The V gene's germline CDR1 is SGHRS and CDR2 YFSETQ. The CDR3 covers 16 residues. V lost 0 bases to trimming and J lost 0 bases, with 10 bases between them. The CDR3 spells CASSLGTQGSGNTIYF. CDR3 nucleotide sequence: TGCGCCAGCAGCTTGGGCACACAGGGCTCTGGAAACACCATATATTTT. The whole variable domain, remainder taken from reference TRBV5-1 and TRBJ1-3, is KAGVTQTPRYLIKTRGQQVTLSCSPISGHRSVSWYQQTPGQGLQFLFEYFSETQRNKGNFPGRFSGRQFSNSRSEMNVSTLELGDSALYLCASSLGTQGSGNTIYFGEGSWLTVV.

The chain combines TRBV25-1 with TRBJ2-4; 8 bases map to TRBD1. After removal of 1 base from V and 5 bases from J, the junction contained 10 bases not matched to a gene. CDR3 size: 17 residues. CDR1 is MGHDK and CDR2 is SYGVNS in the germline V gene. In DNA, the CDR3 is TGTGCCAGCAGTGAATCCAGAACAGGGGGGCCCCAAAACATTCAGTACTTC. Translating gives CASSESRTGGPQNIQYF.

This chain uses TRBV5-1 with TRBJ1-6; 8 bases match TRBD1. With 4 bases clipped from V and 8 bases from J, the junction kept 8 bases outside the gene matches. Germline values: CDR1 SGHRS, CDR2 YFSETQ. The CDR3 spans 15 residues. The CDR3, as DNA: TGCGCCAGCAGCAGCTTGGACAGGGCTCATTCACCCCTCCACTTT. Translating it yields CASSSLDRAHSPLHF.

This clone has just one count. The chain recombines TRBV4-2 with TRBJ2-3; 9 bases align to TRBD2. CDR1 and CDR2 from the germline V gene are LGHNA and YNFKEQ. The CDR3 consists of 16 residues. J gave up 2 bases and V 3 bases, and 6 bases lay outside the gene matches. The CDR3 nucleotides read TGTGCCAGCAGCCAGGCGGGGGGGGGCGCCACAGATACGCAGTATTTT. Its translation is CASSQAGGGATDTQYF.

This chain uses TRBV25-1 with TRBJ2-7, with 9 bases matching TRBD1. In germline, CDR1 is MGHDK, CDR2 SYGVNS. CDR3 length: 15 amino acids. V shed 4 bases and J 4 bases; nucleotides not matched to a gene: 8. This CDR3 reads CASSARGTGKYEQYF. CDR3 nucleotide sequence: TGTGCCAGCAGTGCACGTGGGACAGGGAAATACGAGCAGTACTTC.

The V call is TRBV19, the J call TRBJ2-5; TRBD2 matches 8 bases. Germline CDR1 is LNHDA and CDR2 is SQIVND (reference sequence). The CDR3 has 15 residues. The V segment lost 0 bases and the J segment 6 bases; nucleotides outside the gene matches: 6. CDR3 nucleotides: TGTGCCAGTAGTATAGAGGCGGGGGGTCCTAAGACCCAGTACTTC. Translated: CASSIEAGGPKTQYF.

V and J are TRBV7-2 and TRBJ1-1; D is unresolved. CDR1 and CDR2 from the germline V gene are SGHTA and FQGNSA. This CDR3 is 12 amino acids long. Trimming cost V 7 bases and J 1 base, with 7 bases left between them. The CDR3 region is CASNFRNTEAFF. CDR3 DNA sequence: TGTGCCAGCAACTTCCGGAACACTGAAGCTTTCTTT.

The chain carries TRBV30 and TRBJ2-7, with TRBD2 matching 11 bases. CDR1 is GTSNPN and CDR2 is SVGIG in the germline V gene (reference sequence). The V segment lost 2 bases and the J segment 4 bases; nucleotides outside the gene matches: 10. This CDR3 has 16 residues. The CDR3 loop is CAWSSLRLAGIYEQYF. The CDR3 coding sequence is TGTGCCTGGAGTTCCCTGCGACTAGCGGGAATTTACGAGCAGTACTTC. The full variable domain, with the rest looked up from reference TRBV30 and TRBJ2-7, is SQTIHQWPATLVQPVGSPLSLECTVEGTSNPNLYWYRQAAGRGLQLLFYSVGIGQISSEVPQNLSASRPQDRQFILSSKKLLLSDSGFYLCAWSSLRLAGIYEQYFGPGTRLTVT.

This clone occurred a few times. This rearrangement joins TRBV28 to TRBJ1-1; tentatively, D is TRBD1 (5 bases). The CDR3 has 15 amino acids. Germline loops: CDR1 MDHEN, CDR2 SYDVKM. The V gene lost 6 bases and the J gene lost 3 bases, with 17 bases spanning the gap. The CDR3 sequence: CASRGIGQGYTEAFF. CDR3 coding DNA: TGTGCCAGCAGGGGCATAGGACAAGGGTACACTGAAGCTTTCTTT.

The gene calls are TRBV5-1 and TRBJ2-7; TRBD2 matches 13 bases. Looked up from germline, CDR1 is SGHRS and CDR2 is YFSETQ. J gave up 2 bases and V 2 bases, and 10 bases lay outside the gene matches. The CDR3 has 18 amino acids. CDR3 residues: CASSLQTGTSGTPYEQYF. CDR3 in DNA: TGCGCCAGCAGCTTACAAACCGGGACTAGCGGGACACCCTACGAGCAGTACTTC. The complete variable domain, with remaining parts taken from reference TRBV5-1 and TRBJ2-7, reads KAGVTQTPRYLIKTRGQQVTLSCSPISGHRSVSWYQQTPGQGLQFLFEYFSETQRNKGNFPGRFSGRQFSNSRSEMNVSTLELGDSALYLCASSLQTGTSGTPYEQYFGPGTRLTVT.

The rearrangement uses TRBV5-4 and TRBJ2-5; TRBD2 matches at 8 bases. The DNA end lines up better with TRBJ2-7; the J call may be wrong. Germline V gene lookup returns CDR1 SGHNT and CDR2 YYREEE (reference sequence). The CDR3 spans 17 residues. CDR3 in amino acids: CASSLRSPSGLSYEQYF. CDR3 in DNA: TGTGCCAGCAGCTTACGATCCCCTAGCGGGCTCTCCTACGAGCAGTACTTC.

This clone came up a few times. The chain links TRBV7-2 to TRBJ2-7; TRBD2 might be the D (7 bases). The germline V and J ends were trimmed by 2 bases and 5 bases, with 16 bases remaining between them. The length of the CDR3 is 15 residues. CDR1 and CDR2 from the germline V gene are SGHTA and FQGNSA. The CDR3, as DNA: TGTGCCAGCAGCTTAAGGCCGGGGGGCAGCGACGAGCAGTACTTC. Translated, it gives CASSLRPGGSDEQYF.

The J gene is TRBJ1-2, the V gene TRBV6-5; D possibly corresponds to TRBD1 (6 bases). The CDR3 totals 14 residues. Between the trimmed V and J ends, which lost 0 bases and 4 bases, there was a span of 9 bases. Germline CDR1 and CDR2: MNHEY and SVGAGI. The CDR3, as DNA: TGTGCCAGCAGTTACTCTAGGGGGTCCTATGGCTACACCTTC. Residues: CASSYSRGSYGYTF.

This clone was detected only a few times. The J gene is TRBJ1-2, the V gene TRBV10-3, with 7 bases that match TRBD1. This CDR3 comprises 14 residues. Germline lookup yields CDR1 ENHRY and CDR2 SYGVKD. The ends lost 8 bases at V and 3 bases at J; junction bases unmatched: 9. The CDR3 DNA reads TGTGCCATCCGGGTACAGGGGACTGACTATGGCTACACCTTC. The encoded protein is CAIRVQGTDYGYTF.